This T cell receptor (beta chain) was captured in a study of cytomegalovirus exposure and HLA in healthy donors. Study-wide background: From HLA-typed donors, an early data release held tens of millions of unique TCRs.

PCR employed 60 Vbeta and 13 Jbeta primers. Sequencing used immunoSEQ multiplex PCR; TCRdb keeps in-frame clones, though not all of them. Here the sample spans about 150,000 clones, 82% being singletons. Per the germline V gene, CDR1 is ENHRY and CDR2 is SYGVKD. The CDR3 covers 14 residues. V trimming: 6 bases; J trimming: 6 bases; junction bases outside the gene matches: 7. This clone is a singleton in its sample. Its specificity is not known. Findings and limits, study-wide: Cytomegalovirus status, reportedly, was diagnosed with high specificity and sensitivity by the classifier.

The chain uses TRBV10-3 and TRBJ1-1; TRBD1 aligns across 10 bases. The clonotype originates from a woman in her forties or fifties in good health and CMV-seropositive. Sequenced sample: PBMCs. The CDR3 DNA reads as TGTGCCATCAGCGTGACAGGGGGCGACGCTGAAGCTTTCTTT. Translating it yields CAISVTGGDAEAFF.